The sequence of this T cell receptor beta chain was determined in a study of persistence of HIV-infected CD4 T cells. Whole-study context: Anti-CD3/anti-CD28 beads activated more cells than antigen stimulation did.

Turning to this clone: Its antigen is not known.

Anti-CD3/anti-CD28 beads served as a nonspecific positive control stimulus. Sorting of responding CD4+ T cells relied on upregulated CD40 ligand together with CD69. PBMCs were depleted of CD8+ T cells before stimulation. CD8-depleted PBMCs were stimulated roughly 17 hours with anti-CD28/CD49d costimulation, CD40-blocking antibody and enfuvirtide. Looked up from germline, CDR1 is SGHTS and CDR2 is YDEGEE. Trimming left V 5 bases short and J 1 base short, with 12 bases between. The CDR3 extends over 15 amino acids. The immunoSEQ assay was version 4, run in survey mode. Method: immunoSEQ multiplex PCR; TCRdb's copy keeps in-frame clones and lacks some. The table has roughly 41,000 clones, approximately 86% seen once.

The genes are TRBV5-8 and TRBJ2-2; the D call may be TRBD1 or TRBD2 (5 bases each). Sequenced material: CD4+ T cells sorted from PBMCs after approximately 20-hour stimulation, taken from a patient who received antiretroviral therapy. This TCR derives from an adult man with HIV who was CMV-seropositive. CDR3: CASRYGTGNTGELFF. In nucleotides, the CDR3 is TGTGCCAGCAGATACGGGACGGGGAACACCGGGGAGCTGTTTTTT.